The 27 T cell receptor beta chains presented below share a single source sample, sequenced in a study of T cells in Graves' hyperthyroidism and ophthalmopathy. TCR beta CDR3 regions were amplified from RNA. First-round RT-PCR with HTBI primers amplified the TCR CDR3 region. TCRdb reanalysed the multiplex PCR reads using MiXCR and keeps one entry per CDR3 protein. The data contain about 350,000 distinct CDR3 sequences, less than 20% of them singletons. Material: blood. Receptor source: a woman in her thirties or forties with Graves' ophthalmopathy.

This clonotype was observed many times. V gene TRBV27 combines with J gene TRBJ2-1, with D maybe TRBD2 (5 bases). The CDR3 contains 14 residues. Germline CDR1 MNHEY, CDR2 SMNVEV (reference sequence). V shed 2 bases and J shed 8 bases, with 13 bases lying between them. The CDR3 region has the DNA TGTGCCAGCAGTTTAGGCGGGCCAGGCGATGAGCAGTTCTTC. It is translated as CASSLGGPGDEQFF.

This clonotype was recorded a few times. V and J are TRBV18 and TRBJ1-1; the D is unclear. The V and J ends lost 4 bases and 3 bases respectively, with 15 bases between them. The CDR3 is made up of 15 amino acids. In germline, CDR1 is KGHSH, CDR2 LQKENI. As DNA, the CDR3 is TGTGCCAGCTCACTCGATCAGGCGGTCCACACTGAAGCTTTCTTT. It encodes CASSLDQAVHTEAFF.

This clonotype has at least ten counts. The rearrangement uses TRBV15 and TRBJ1-1; maybe TRBD1 (6 bases). The germline V and J ends were trimmed by 1 base and 1 base, with 13 bases remaining between them. The CDR3 length is 16 residues. From germline, CDR1 is LNHNV and CDR2 YYDKDF (reference sequence). The CDR3 region has the DNA TGTGCCACCAGCAGAGGACGACAGGTGGGGAACACTGAAGCTTTCTTT. Its protein is CATSRGRQVGNTEAFF.

This clonotype was seen many times. The chain uses TRBV6-1 and TRBJ2-7, with 8 bases fitting TRBD1. The CDR3 extends over 14 amino acids. Per the germline V gene, CDR1 is MNHNS and CDR2 is SASEGT. V lost 7 bases and J lost 3; bases outside the gene matches: 8. The CDR3: CASTGTGGGYEQYF. CDR3 DNA sequence: TGTGCCAGCACCGGAACAGGGGGTGGCTACGAGCAGTACTTC.

The chain has TRBV6-1 and TRBJ2-7; D may be TRBD1 (6 bases). Germline-derived CDR1 and CDR2 are MNHNS and SASEGT. This CDR3 contains 16 residues. The V end lost 6 bases, the J end lost 3 bases, and 21 bases lay between the germline ends. CDR3 DNA: TGTGCCAGCAGAAAAGCTCGGGACACCCCGAGCTACGAGCAGTACTTC. As protein: CASRKARDTPSYEQYF.

This chain uses TRBV12-3 or TRBV12-4 with TRBJ1-5; D is possibly TRBD1 (6 bases). V lost 4 bases, J lost 3 bases, and 19 bases lay in between. This CDR3 contains 17 residues. The CDR3 sequence: CASSSRRGGSVNQPQHF. CDR3 DNA sequence: TGTGCCAGCAGTTCACGGCGGGGGGGCTCGGTCAATCAGCCCCAGCATTTT.

This clonotype was recorded at least ten times. This chain uses TRBV25-1 with TRBJ2-5; 8 bases are shared with TRBD2. After removal of 7 bases from V and 1 base from J, the junction contained 5 bases not matched to a gene. CDR1 and CDR2 (germline): MGHDK, SYGVNS. The CDR3 extends over 14 amino acids. This chain's CDR3 is CASTISGAQETQYF. CDR3 sequence (DNA): TGTGCCAGCACCATTAGCGGGGCCCAAGAGACCCAGTACTTC.

This clonotype appeared a few times. At one end, the junction sequence differs from germline, possibly due to a read error. The rearrangement joins TRBV12-3 or TRBV12-4 to TRBJ1-1, with unresolved D. The CDR3 totals 14 residues. In DNA, the CDR3 is TGTGCCAGCAGTTTTTTGGCGGCAAACACTGAAGCTTCCTTT. This gives the protein CASSFLAANTEASF.

At least ten counts were recorded for this clonotype. The gene calls are TRBV27 and TRBJ1-1, with 9 bases fitting TRBD1. Trimming removed 6 bases from V and 1 base from J; junction bases left unmatched: 3. Per germline, CDR1 MNHEY and CDR2 SMNVEV (reference sequence). The CDR3 is made up of 14 amino acids. The CDR3 protein is CASRDRGWNTEAFF. The CDR3 nucleotides read TGTGCCAGCAGGGACAGGGGATGGAACACTGAAGCTTTCTTT.

This clonotype was counted ten times or more. V gene TRBV5-1 combines with J gene TRBJ2-2; D not resolved. Germline CDR1 is SGHRS and CDR2 is YFSETQ. CDR3 length: 15 amino acids. V was clipped by 0 bases and J by 7 bases, with 13 bases between them. The CDR3 loop is CASSLAAGMNGELFF. The CDR3 DNA is TGCGCCAGCAGCTTGGCCGCAGGAATGAACGGGGAGCTGTTTTTT.

In this sample, this clonotype turned up many times. The chain employs TRBV6-2 or TRBV6-3 and TRBJ2-6; no firm D call. The CDR3 consists of 16 residues. V lost 6 bases, J lost 0 bases, and 12 bases lay in between. The germline V gene has CDR1 MNHEY and CDR2 SVGEGT. This CDR3 is CASRTVTLSGANVLTF. The CDR3 nucleotides read TGTGCCAGCAGAACGGTGACCCTCTCTGGGGCCAACGTCCTGACTTTC.

The genes are TRBV28 and TRBJ2-7, with TRBD1 identical over 7 bases. The CDR3 spans 13 residues. The ends lost 6 bases at V and 4 bases at J; junction bases unmatched: 6. Germline lookup yields CDR1 MDHEN and CDR2 SYDVKM. The chain's CDR3 is CASSTQGNYEQYF. CDR3 nucleotides: TGTGCCAGCAGCACACAGGGGAATTACGAGCAGTACTTC.

This clonotype was detected many times. The genes are TRBV7-2 and TRBJ1-1, with D maybe TRBD1 (5 bases). The CDR3 has 15 residues. Germline values: CDR1 SGHTA, CDR2 FQGNSA. V lost 5 bases, J lost 0 bases, and 13 bases lay in between. The CDR3 DNA sequence: TGTGCCAGCAGCCCGCGGGGGTCCATGAACACTGAAGCTTTCTTT. This translates into CASSPRGSMNTEAFF.

The table lists this clonotype with many counts. The chain combines TRBV19 with TRBJ1-1; tentatively, D is TRBD1 (5 bases). In germline, CDR1 is LNHDA, CDR2 SQIVND (reference sequence). V lost 7 bases to trimming and J lost 1 base, with 10 bases between them. This CDR3 is 13 amino acids long. CDR3 sequence (DNA): TGTGCCAGTACGTGGGGGTCGAACACTGAAGCTTTCTTT. It is translated as CASTWGSNTEAFF.

This clonotype was detected many times. The chain combines TRBV12-5 with TRBJ1-1; 9 nucleotides align to TRBD1. CDR1 and CDR2 from the germline V gene are LGHNT and FRNRAP. V lost 6 bases, J lost 10 bases, and 3 bases stayed unmatched. The CDR3 loop spans 11 amino acids. CDR3 region: CASGQTGGAFF. The CDR3 DNA reads as TGTGCTAGTGGACAGACAGGGGGAGCTTTCTTT. Based on the CDR3 plus reference TRBV12-5 and TRBJ1-1, the full variable domain is DARVTQTPRHKVTEMGQEVTMRCQPILGHNTVFWYRQTMMQGLELLAYFRNRAPLDDSGMPKDRFSAEMPDATLATLKIQPSEPRDSAVYFCASGQTGGAFFGQGTRLTVV.

A word on this clonotype: This may arise from a read error, as a much more abundant clone is one base away. The chain links TRBV14 to TRBJ2-7; D gene ambiguous. Germline V gene data show CDR1 as SGHDN and CDR2 as FVKESK. The length of the CDR3 is 16 residues. The ends were cut back, 1 base at V and 2 bases at J, with 15 bases in the middle. CDR3 DNA sequence: TGTGCCAGCAGCCAAGTTACGGATAGCCGACCCTACGAGCAGTACGTC. Its translation: CASSQVTDSRPYEQYV.

This clonotype was counted many times. The V and J genes are TRBV12-3 or TRBV12-4 and TRBJ2-2; unclear D gene. This CDR3 region has 13 residues. Trimming pared 5 bases from V and 8 bases from J, leaving 12 bases between. CDR3 nucleotides: TGTGCCAGCAGTATATTCCGACGGGGGGAGCTGTTTTTT. Translated, it gives CASSIFRRGELFF.

Of note for this clonotype: This sequence may be a read error, since a much larger clone differs from it by one base. The chain is built from TRBV29-1 and TRBJ2-7; 11 bases map to TRBD1. V shed 6 bases and J 3 bases; nucleotides not matched to a gene: 4. Germline lookup yields CDR1 SQVTM and CDR2 ANQGSEA. This CDR3 has 13 amino acids. The CDR3 nucleotides read TGCAGCGTCCGGACAGGGGGCTTCTACGAGCAGTACTTC. Translation gives CSVRTGGFYEQYF.

At least ten counts were recorded for this clonotype. This sequence joins TRBV19 and TRBJ2-2, with D maybe TRBD2 (7 bases). Germline CDR1 and CDR2: LNHDA and SQIVND (reference sequence). Trimming removed 3 bases from V and 3 bases from J, with 17 bases in between. The CDR3 length is 17 residues. The DNA of the CDR3 is TGTGCCAGTAGTATCCGCCGGGGGGCGATGGACACCGGGGAGCTGTTTTTT. Its translation: CASSIRRGAMDTGELFF.

This clonotype was recorded many times. The chain carries TRBV7-2 and TRBJ2-5, with D hard to call. The germline CDR1 and CDR2 sequences are SGHTA and FQGNSA. The CDR3 runs to 11 residues. V shed 5 bases and J shed 3 bases, with 4 bases lying between them. In DNA, the CDR3 is TGTGCCAGCAGCATCAAAGAGACCCAGTACTTC. Encoded protein: CASSIKETQYF.

This clonotype occurred many times. This chain joins TRBV25-1 and TRBJ2-7; 7 bases are shared with TRBD1. V trimming: 6 bases; J trimming: 1 base; junction bases outside the gene matches: 9. This CDR3 comprises 15 residues. Germline V lookup: CDR1 MGHDK, CDR2 SYGVNS. The CDR3 loop reads CASRETGAISYEQYF. As DNA, the CDR3 is TGTGCCAGCAGGGAAACAGGGGCTATTTCCTACGAGCAGTACTTC.

The chain combines TRBV6-1 with TRBJ1-5, with D unresolved. V was clipped by 2 bases and J by 4 bases, with 12 bases between them. Looked up from germline, CDR1 is MNHNS and CDR2 is SASEGT. CDR3 length equals 15 residues. The CDR3 is CASSERGLGNQPQHF. The CDR3 DNA reads as TGTGCCAGCAGTGAACGAGGGTTGGGAAATCAGCCCCAGCATTTT.

This clonotype has a count of ten or more. The chain has TRBV7-9 and TRBJ2-5; TRBD2 agrees at 9 bases. This CDR3 is 15 amino acids long. Germline CDR1 reads SEHNR; CDR2 reads FQNEAQ (reference sequence). Germline trimming cut 5 bases from V and 4 bases from J; bases unmatched to any gene: 8. CDR3 bases: TGTGCCAGCAGCCGGGAGCTAGCGGGAAGAGAGACCCAGTACTTC. Translated, it gives CASSRELAGRETQYF.

This clonotype was counted at least ten times. This chain joins TRBV27 and TRBJ1-6; 7 bases match TRBD1. V lost 7 bases and J lost 9; bases outside the gene matches: 12. The CDR3 is made up of 15 amino acids. Germline CDR1 and CDR2: MNHEY and SMNVEV (reference sequence). CDR3 amino acids: CASTPEPTGFSPLHF. Here the CDR3 DNA reads TGTGCCAGCACCCCCGAGCCGACAGGGTTTTCACCCCTCCACTTT.

This clonotype was seen only once. The chain joins TRBV28 to TRBJ2-5; D possibly uses TRBD1 or TRBD2 (6 bases each). The CDR3 extends over 16 amino acids. The V end was cut by 6 bases, the J end by 3 bases, with 20 bases between. Germline-derived CDR1 and CDR2 are MDHEN and SYDVKM. In DNA, the CDR3 is TGTGCCAGCAGCCCTCCGGGACACTGGGAGGAAGAGACCCAGTACTTC. Its protein is CASSPPGHWEEETQYF.

This clonotype was counted ten times or more. This sequence joins TRBV30 and TRBJ2-7, with 8 nucleotides matching TRBD1. This CDR3 has 14 amino acids. Unmatched junction bases numbered 5, after V lost 1 base and J lost 3 bases. CDR1 GTSNPN and CDR2 SVGIG come from the germline V gene (reference sequence). The CDR3 bases are TGTGCCTGGAGTGGGGAAGACAGGGGCTACGAGCAGTACTTC. It codes for CAWSGEDRGYEQYF.

This clonotype was recorded many times. The genes are TRBV6-2 or TRBV6-3 and TRBJ1-1; D gene uncertain. Germline V gives CDR1 MNHEY, CDR2 SVGEGT. V shed 4 bases and J shed 2 bases, with 23 bases lying between them. The CDR3 length is 18 residues. CDR3 protein: CASSFPRQRLNSNTEAFF. For the CDR3, the DNA is TGTGCCAGCAGTTTCCCGAGACAAAGACTGAATAGCAACACTGAAGCTTTCTTT.